A single sample is the source of the 10 T cell receptor beta chains below, sequenced in a study of blood T cells in healthy people across ages. A second about 6 to 12 cycle PCR used barcoded and J-beta primers. TCRdb reprocessed the 5' RACE reads with MiXCR, giving one entry per CDR3 protein. The profile covers 1.6 million or so distinct CDR3 sequences, with roughly 32% appearing a single time and 10% to 12% taken by the ten largest. Sequencing was done on a sample of blood. These receptors came from a young woman in good health.

The chain combines TRBV9 with TRBJ2-3, with D unresolved. The V end was cut by 2 bases, the J end by 1 base, with 8 bases between. This CDR3 comprises 14 residues. Germline assignment: CDR1 SGDLS and CDR2 YYNGEE. CDR3 coding DNA: TGTGCCAGCAGCGTCTTTGACGGCACAGATACGCAGTATTTT. This gives the protein CASSVFDGTDTQYF.

The J gene is TRBJ1-2, the V gene TRBV12-3 or TRBV12-4, with D hard to call. The CDR3 covers 14 residues. V was cut by 3 bases and J by 8 bases, with 16 bases left in between. CDR3 coding DNA: TGTGCCAGCAGTTTTGTGGCAGGCCCCCACGGCTACACCTTC. Translation: CASSFVAGPHGYTF.

The chain is built from TRBV28 and TRBJ1-2; D uncertain. The CDR3 has 14 amino acids. Germline assignment: CDR1 MDHEN and CDR2 SYDVKM. Trimming took 4 bases from V and 1 from J, leaving 10 bases between them. The CDR3 coding sequence is TGTGCCAGCAGTTCCTCGACATTTAACTATGGCTACACCTTC. It yields the protein CASSSSTFNYGYTF.

The chain is built from TRBV20-1 and TRBJ2-7; D is possibly TRBD1 or TRBD2 (6 bases each). V was shortened by 1 base and J by 3 bases, with 13 bases between the two germline ends. The V gene's germline CDR1 is DFQATT and CDR2 SNEGSKA (reference sequence). There are 14 residues in the CDR3. The CDR3 is CSARAGGKNYEQYF. The CDR3, as DNA: TGCAGTGCTAGAGCCGGGGGCAAAAACTACGAGCAGTACTTC.

This clonotype was detected a few times. This sequence joins TRBV6-6 and TRBJ1-1; D remains unclear. Germline V gene data show CDR1 as MNHNY and CDR2 as SVGAGI (reference sequence). This CDR3 contains 15 residues. V lost 7 bases and J 4 bases, leaving 19 bases between the germline ends. The DNA for the CDR3 is TGTGCCAGCACCGGCATCGACACTCTGGCCACTGAAGCTTTCTTT. Translated: CASTGIDTLATEAFF.

The chain carries TRBV9 and TRBJ2-2, with 8 bases lining up with TRBD2. The CDR3 covers 16 residues. Germline CDR1 and CDR2: SGDLS and YYNGEE. V shed 1 base, J shed 4 bases, and the junction held 6 bases outside the gene matches. In DNA, the CDR3 is TGTGCCAGCAGCGTAACGGCGGGGGGCCTCACCGGGGAGCTGTTTTTT. Translating gives CASSVTAGGLTGELFF.

This clonotype was counted a few times. The chain couples TRBV3-1 to TRBJ2-5; 12 bases are shared with TRBD2. The CDR3 has 18 residues. Germline V gives CDR1 LGHDT, CDR2 YNNKEL (reference sequence). With V trimmed by 2 bases and J by 5 bases, 12 bases remained unmatched. The CDR3 DNA reads as TGTGCCAGCAGCCAATTGGGTCTAGCGGGGGGGCCCGGGGAGACCCAGTACTTC. Translated, it gives CASSQLGLAGGPGETQYF.

A remark on this clonotype: A single base separates this from a much larger clone, so it may be a read error. The gene calls are TRBV29-1 and TRBJ2-1, with D possibly matching TRBD2 (8 bases). Germline loops: CDR1 SQVTM, CDR2 ANQGSEA. The CDR3 has 14 residues. V lost 6 bases, J lost 5 bases, and 17 bases lay in between. The CDR3 protein is CSVTGTSVHNEQFF. The DNA of the CDR3 is TGCAGCGTGACAGGGACTAGTGTCCACAATGAGCAGTTCTTC.

Only a few counts were recorded for this clonotype. The CDR3 reads CASSLGWDKDTQYF. The CDR3 nucleotides are TGCGCCAGCAGCTTGGGGTGGGATAAAGATACGCAGTATTTT. The chain joins TRBV5-1 to TRBJ2-3, with no clear D. This CDR3 is built from 14 residues. CDR1 is SGHRS and CDR2 is YFSETQ in the germline V gene. V was pared by 0 bases and J by 5 bases, with 10 bases between.

Remarks on this clonotype: A junction boundary mismatches the germline segment, possibly from a read error. CDR3 bases: TGTGCCAGCAGCTTGGCGTCAGGGCCCCGAGGCACCATGTATTTT. Translation gives CASSLASGPRGTMYF. This chain connects TRBV5-6 to TRBJ1-3; a possible D gene is TRBD1 (5 bases). The CDR3 covers 15 residues. Germline CDR1 and CDR2: SGHDT and YYEEEE.